The source of this T cell receptor (beta chain) is a study of cytomegalovirus exposure and HLA in healthy donors. Primers included in the PCR were 60 Vbeta and 13 Jbeta primers. The repertoire was sequenced with immunoSEQ multiplex PCR; TCRdb's copy has only in-frame clones and lacks some. The sample lists about 160,000 clones, 60% to 70% occurring once. CDR1 is MNHEY, CDR2 SVGAGI, per germline. J lost 2 bases, V lost 7 bases, and 11 bases had no gene match. This CDR3 comprises 15 residues. V usage is TRBV6-5 and J usage is TRBJ2-7, with 7 bases aligning to TRBD2. The sequence was obtained from a woman aged 55-70 years in good health and CMV-seropositive. The sample taken for sequencing was PBMCs. CDR3 in amino acids: CASTPGASGTYEQYF. The CDR3 bases are TGTGCCAGCACCCCCGGGGCTAGCGGCACCTACGAGCAGTACTTC.